This is a list of T cell receptor beta chains from one sample in a study of blood T cell repertoires in COVID-19. Measured with immunoSEQ multiplex PCR; TCRdb has only the in-frame clones, and not every one. Of over 10,000 clones in the sample, around 87% were seen once. The sample consisted of peripheral blood. All receptors derive from a human donor with active COVID-19. The donor label of this sample is uncertain. Each CDR3 is given with its conserved first and last residue. The order of the fields is D gene, CDR3 length, V gene, clone size, J gene, CDR3 protein, CDR3 DNA. D genes are given only for firm matches. The listing skips clone size in some rows; elsewhere it reads once, few, many or a size class.

>TRBD1|11|TRBV6-5|.|TRBJ1-2
CASRGGGGYTF
TGTGCCAGCAGAGGGGGCGGGGGCTACACCTTC
>.|14|TRBV28|.|TRBJ1-1
CASSSPGTDRHSFF
TGTGCCAGCAGTTCCCCCGGGACGGACAGACACTCTTTCTTT
>TRBD1|17|TRBV9|.|TRBJ2-2
CASSVASGTGNTGELFF
TGTGCCAGCAGCGTAGCATCCGGGACAGGGAACACCGGGGAGCTGTTTTTT
>TRBD1|15|TRBV24-1|.|TRBJ2-1
CATSGTGTGHNEQFF
TGTGCCACCAGTGGCACCGGGACAGGCCACAATGAGCAGTTCTTC
>.|16|TRBV12-2|.|TRBJ2-7
CASRLFSRGADYEQYF
TGTGCAAGTCGCTTATTTTCCCGGGGGGCAGACTACGAGCAGTACTTC
>.|14|TRBV28|.|TRBJ1-3
CASSIRTAGNTIYF
TGTGCCAGCAGTATCCGGACAGCTGGAAACACCATATATTTT
>.|13|TRBV6-5|.|TRBJ2-2
CASSPFGAGELFF
.
>TRBD1|15|TRBV24-1|.|TRBJ1-6
CATSDAGQGASPLHF
TGTGCCACCAGTGACGCGGGACAGGGGGCCTCACCCCTCCACTTT
>.|16|TRBV2|.|TRBJ1-4
CATRWGGGSVGEKLFF
TGTGCCACCAGATGGGGGGGAGGGTCGGTTGGTGAAAAACTGTTTTTT
>TRBD1|15|TRBV5-1|.|TRBJ1-2
CASSSQGQGAGGYTF
TGCGCCAGCAGCTCTCAAGGGCAGGGGGCTGGTGGCTACACCTTC
>.|12|TRBV6-5|once|TRBJ2-7
CASTAVAYEQYF
TGTGCCAGCACGGCGGTGGCCTACGAGCAGTACTTC
>.|15|TRBV5-1|.|TRBJ1-1
CASSLGGRANTEAFF
TGCGCCAGCAGCCTCGGGGGACGAGCGAACACTGAAGCTTTCTTT
>.|13|TRBV7-9|.|TRBJ2-1
CASSPGQYNEQFF
TGTGCCAGCAGCCCTGGACAGTACAATGAGCAGTTCTTC
>.|15|TRBV18|once|TRBJ2-7
CASSPGRQGTYEQYF
TGTGCCAGCTCACCGGGGCGGCAGGGAACCTACGAGCAGTACTTC
>.|17|TRBV5-8|once|TRBJ2-7
CASSLGWGESKAYEQYF
TGTGCCAGCAGCTTGGGATGGGGGGAAAGTAAGGCCTACGAGCAGTACTTC
>.|15|TRBV5-1|.|TRBJ1-1
CASSTRGPVFGEAFF
TGCGCCAGCAGCACCAGGGGACCGGTGTTTGGTGAAGCTTTCTTT
>.|15|TRBV18|.|TRBJ1-1
CASSPQAGLNTEAFF
TGTGCCAGCTCACCACAGGCAGGGCTGAACACTGAAGCTTTCTTT
>TRBD2|15|TRBV5-4|.|TRBJ2-7
CASSFLAGKGAEQYF
TGTGCCAGCAGCTTTTTAGCGGGGAAAGGGGCCGAGCAGTACTTC
>.|13|TRBV5-6|.|TRBJ2-2
CASSLDSTGELFF
TGTGCCAGCAGCTTGGATTCGACCGGGGAGCTGTTTTTT
>.|13|TRBV29-1|.|TRBJ1-1
CSVVKGMNTEAFF
TGCAGCGTTGTAAAGGGGATGAACACTGAAGCTTTCTTT
>TRBD1|15|TRBV19|.|TRBJ2-7
CASSLRGQGTYEQYF
TGTGCCAGTAGTCTACGAGGACAGGGAACCTACGAGCAGTACTTC
>.|12|TRBV30|.|TRBJ1-2
CAWATGDYGYTF
TGTGCCTGGGCCACAGGAGACTATGGCTACACCTTC
>.|13|TRBV7-2|.|TRBJ1-5
CASSFSENQPQHF
TGTGCCAGCAGTTTTTCGGAGAATCAGCCCCAGCATTTT
>.|15|TRBV9|.|TRBJ2-7
CASSPDGKKVYEQYF
TGTGCCAGCAGCCCCGATGGCAAGAAAGTATACGAGCAGTACTTC
>TRBD2|15|TRBV4-2|.|TRBJ2-5
CASSQARGRAETQYF
TGTGCCAGCAGCCAAGCACGGGGGAGGGCGGAGACCCAGTACTTC
>.|14|TRBV11-2|.|TRBJ2-1
CASSLAQLANEQFF
TGTGCCAGCAGCTTAGCCCAACTAGCCAATGAGCAGTTCTTC
>TRBD2|17|TRBV3-1/TRBV3-2|.|TRBJ2-3
CASSRRLAGPRTDTQYF
TGTGCCAGCAGCCGTCGACTAGCGGGGCCTCGCACAGATACGCAGTATTTT
>.|14|TRBV7-9|.|TRBJ2-7
CASSGQMARDEQYF
TGTGCCAGCAGCGGCCAGATGGCTAGAGACGAGCAGTACTTC
>.|13|TRBV29-1|.|TRBJ1-1
CSVEQGWNTEAFF
TGCAGCGTTGAACAGGGTTGGAACACTGAAGCTTTCTTT
>.|13|TRBV15|.|TRBJ2-1
CATSREARGEQFF
TGTGCCACCAGCAGAGAGGCGCGGGGAGAGCAGTTCTTC
>.|16|TRBV3-1/TRBV3-2|.|TRBJ2-3
CASSPSGGPGADTQYF
TGTGCCAGCAGCCCATCGGGGGGTCCAGGGGCAGATACGCAGTATTTT
>.|14|TRBV7-8|.|TRBJ2-7
CASSLLKGVNEQYF
TGTGCCAGCAGCTTATTAAAGGGGGTGAACGAGCAGTACTTC
>.|17|TRBV5-1|.|TRBJ1-3
CASSLDPGAFSGNTIYF
TGCGCCAGCAGCTTGGACCCAGGGGCTTTCTCTGGAAACACCATATATTTT
>.|15|TRBV9|.|TRBJ1-4
CASSLAARENEKLFF
TGTGCCAGCAGCCTGGCCGCCAGGGAAAATGAAAAACTGTTTTTT
>.|14|TRBV27|.|TRBJ2-3
CASSLSVLDYTQYF
TGTGCCAGCAGTTTATCGGTTCTAGACTATACGCAGTATTTT
>.|16|TRBV7-8|.|TRBJ2-3
CASSLVRTELTDTQYF
TGTGCCAGCAGCTTAGTTCGGACAGAGCTCACAGATACGCAGTATTTT
>.|17|TRBV27|.|TRBJ2-7
CASSLSPGRGGTYEQYF
TGTGCCAGCAGTTTATCCCCGGGCAGGGGAGGGACCTACGAGCAGTACTTC
>TRBD1|14|TRBV2|.|TRBJ2-5
CASSVQGTQETQYF
TGTGCCAGCAGTGTACAGGGGACCCAAGAGACCCAGTACTTC
>.|11|TRBV18|.|TRBJ1-1
CASSSGRGAFF
TGTGCCAGCTCATCGGGCAGGGGAGCTTTCTTT
>TRBD1|15|TRBV27|.|TRBJ2-7
CASRLTPGQTYEQYF
TGTGCCAGCAGATTGACCCCGGGACAGACCTACGAGCAGTACTTC
>TRBD2|16|TRBV5-1|.|TRBJ2-3
CASSLDGSGGTDTQYF
TGCGCCAGCAGCTTGGATGGTAGCGGGGGCACAGATACGCAGTATTTT
>.|17|TRBV6-2/TRBV6-3|.|TRBJ1-5
CASSYRVAGRANQPQHF
TGTGCCAGCAGTTATCGGGTCGCCGGCAGGGCCAATCAGCCCCAGCATTTT